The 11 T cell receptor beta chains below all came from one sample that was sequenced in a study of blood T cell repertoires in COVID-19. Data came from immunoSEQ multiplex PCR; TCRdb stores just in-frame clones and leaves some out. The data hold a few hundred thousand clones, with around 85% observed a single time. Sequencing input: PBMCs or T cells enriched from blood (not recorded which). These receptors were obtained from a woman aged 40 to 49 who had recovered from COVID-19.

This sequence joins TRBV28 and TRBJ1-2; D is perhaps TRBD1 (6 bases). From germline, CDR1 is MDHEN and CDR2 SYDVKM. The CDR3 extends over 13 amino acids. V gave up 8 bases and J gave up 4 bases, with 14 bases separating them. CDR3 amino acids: CASLHRVSYGYTF. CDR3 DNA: TGTGCCAGCCTCCACAGGGTTTCCTATGGCTACACCTTC.

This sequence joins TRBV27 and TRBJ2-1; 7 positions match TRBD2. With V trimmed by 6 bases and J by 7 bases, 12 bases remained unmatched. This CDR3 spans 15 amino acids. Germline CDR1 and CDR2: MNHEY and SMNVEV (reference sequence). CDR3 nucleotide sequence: TGTGCCAGCAGCCTTTACCGCGGGAGACAGAATGAGCAGTTCTTC. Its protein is CASSLYRGRQNEQFF.

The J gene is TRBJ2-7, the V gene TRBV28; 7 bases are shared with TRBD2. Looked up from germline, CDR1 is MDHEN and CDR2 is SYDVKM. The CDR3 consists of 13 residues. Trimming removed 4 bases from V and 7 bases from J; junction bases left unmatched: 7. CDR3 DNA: TGTGCCAGCAGTTCACCCCCGGGGGGAGAGCAGTACTTC. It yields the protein CASSSPPGGEQYF.

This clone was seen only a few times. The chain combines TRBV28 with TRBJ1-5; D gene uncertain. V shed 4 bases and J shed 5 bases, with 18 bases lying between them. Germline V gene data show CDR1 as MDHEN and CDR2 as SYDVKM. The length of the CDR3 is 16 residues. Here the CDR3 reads CASSSPDFGRDQPQHF. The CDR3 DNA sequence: TGTGCCAGCAGTTCCCCTGATTTCGGTCGTGATCAGCCCCAGCATTTT.

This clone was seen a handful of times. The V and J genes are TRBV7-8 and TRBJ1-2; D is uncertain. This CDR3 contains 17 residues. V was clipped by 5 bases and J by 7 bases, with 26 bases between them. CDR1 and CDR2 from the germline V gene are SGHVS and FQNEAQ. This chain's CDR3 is CASSPRRQIRGRGGYTF. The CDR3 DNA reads TGTGCCAGCAGCCCTAGAAGGCAGATTAGAGGGAGAGGTGGCTACACCTTC.

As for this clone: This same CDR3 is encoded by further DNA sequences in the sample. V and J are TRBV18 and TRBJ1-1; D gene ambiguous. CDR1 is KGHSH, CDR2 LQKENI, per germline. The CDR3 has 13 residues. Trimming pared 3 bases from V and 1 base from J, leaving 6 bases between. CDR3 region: CASSPGRNTEAFF. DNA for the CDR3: TGTGCCAGCTCACCCGGGAGGAACACTGAAGCTTTCTTT.

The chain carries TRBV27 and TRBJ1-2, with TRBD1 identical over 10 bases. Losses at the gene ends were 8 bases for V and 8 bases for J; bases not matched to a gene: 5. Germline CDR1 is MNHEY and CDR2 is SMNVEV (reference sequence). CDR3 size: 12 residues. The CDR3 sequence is CASGRQGAGYTF. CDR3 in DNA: TGTGCCAGCGGTAGACAGGGGGCCGGCTACACCTTC.

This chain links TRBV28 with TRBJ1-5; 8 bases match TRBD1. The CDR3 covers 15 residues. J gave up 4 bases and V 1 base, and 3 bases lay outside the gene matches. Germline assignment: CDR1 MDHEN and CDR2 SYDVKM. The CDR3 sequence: CASSLFTGGNQPQHF. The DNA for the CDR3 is TGTGCCAGCAGTTTATTTACAGGGGGGAATCAGCCCCAGCATTTT.

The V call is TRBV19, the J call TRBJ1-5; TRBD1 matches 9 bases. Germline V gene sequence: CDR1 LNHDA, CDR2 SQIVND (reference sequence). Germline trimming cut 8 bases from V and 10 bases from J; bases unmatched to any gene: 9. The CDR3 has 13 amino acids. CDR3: CASGGQGYYPQHF. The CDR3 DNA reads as TGTGCCAGTGGTGGACAGGGGTATTATCCCCAGCATTTT. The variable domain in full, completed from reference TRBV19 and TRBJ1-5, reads DGGITQSPKYLFRKEGQNVTLSCEQNLNHDAMYWYRQDPGQGLRLIYYSQIVNDFQKGDIAEGYSVSREKKESFPLTVTSAQKNPTAFYLCASGGQGYYPQHFGDGTRLSIL.

The CDR3 DNA sequence: TGTGCCAGCCAACGCGACAGTTTGGCTGAAGCTTTCTTT. It specifies CASQRDSLAEAFF. The chain employs TRBV6-5 and TRBJ1-1; perhaps TRBD1 as D (5 bases). The CDR3 extends over 13 amino acids. With 8 bases removed from V and 6 bases from J, the gap between germline ends came to 16 bases. Germline values: CDR1 MNHEY, CDR2 SVGAGI.

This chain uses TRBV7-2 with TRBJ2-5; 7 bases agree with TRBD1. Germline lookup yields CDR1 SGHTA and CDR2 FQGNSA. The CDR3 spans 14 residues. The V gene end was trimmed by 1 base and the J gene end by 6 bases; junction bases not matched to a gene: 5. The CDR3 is CASSLERQGQTQYF. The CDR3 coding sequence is TGTGCCAGCAGCTTAGAGAGACAGGGACAGACCCAGTACTTC.